This entry lists 22 T cell receptor beta chains sequenced from one sample in a study of beta chain features in type 1 diabetes. Study-wide results and caveats: Across all four CD4+ subsets, people with type 1 diabetes showed modestly shorter TCRB CDR3s.

Reverse transcribing all isolated RNA meant expressed TCRB transcripts were sequenced. Clones were sequenced by immunoSEQ multiplex PCR, and TCRdb holds only the in-frame ones, with some missing. The data hold about 710,000 clones, with around 15% observed a single time. What these receptors recognize is not known. The sequencing input was naive CD4+ T cells from blood. The source of these receptors is a man in his late teens or twenties with type 1 diabetes.

This clone was seen a few times. The J gene is TRBJ2-7, the V gene TRBV28; D ambiguous. The germline CDR1 and CDR2 sequences are MDHEN and SYDVKM. Trimming shortened V by 2 bases and J by 3 bases, and 5 bases separated the two germline ends. The CDR3 totals 12 residues. The CDR3 loop reads CASSLILYEQYF. In DNA form, the CDR3 reads TGTGCCAGCAGTTTAATCCTCTACGAGCAGTACTTC.

This clone was detected a few times. This chain connects TRBV7-9 to TRBJ2-1, with 12 bases lining up with TRBD2. The V gene end was trimmed by 7 bases and the J gene end by 6 bases; junction bases not matched to a gene: 7. This CDR3 spans 15 amino acids. Germline V lookup: CDR1 SEHNR, CDR2 FQNEAQ (reference sequence). The chain's CDR3 is CASTTTSGSGNEQFF. In DNA form, the CDR3 reads TGTGCCAGCACCACGACTAGCGGGAGTGGCAATGAGCAGTTCTTC.

This clone was counted a few times. V is TRBV4-2 and J is TRBJ2-5; D perhaps matches TRBD1 (6 bases). Trimming took off 4 bases at V and 2 bases at J, with 14 bases between the two ends. CDR1 and CDR2 (germline): LGHNA, YNFKEQ. The CDR3 runs to 15 residues. This CDR3 is CASSPREGVQETQYF. For the CDR3, the DNA is TGTGCCAGCAGCCCCAGAGAGGGGGTACAAGAGACCCAGTACTTC.

The chain is built from TRBV11-1 and TRBJ2-2; D gene unclear. Per the germline V gene, CDR1 is SGHAT and CDR2 is FQDESV (reference sequence). The CDR3 loop spans 15 amino acids. V lost 6 bases and J lost 4, with 15 bases in between. This CDR3 reads CASSLLYPGTGELFF. As DNA, the CDR3 is TGTGCCAGCAGTCTACTCTACCCGGGCACCGGGGAGCTGTTTTTT.

In this sample, this clone turned up a few times. CDR3 residues: CASGPTTPNYGYTF. The CDR3 nucleotides read TGTGCTAGTGGTCCCACGACCCCTAACTATGGCTACACCTTC. The chain recombines TRBV12-5 with TRBJ1-2; unclear D gene. V dropped 5 bases and J dropped 0 bases, with 10 bases sitting between them. The CDR3 loop spans 14 amino acids. Germline V gene sequence: CDR1 LGHNT, CDR2 FRNRAP.

The V and J genes are TRBV19 and TRBJ2-5; TRBD2 agrees at 11 bases. Trimming removed 4 bases from V and 4 bases from J; junction bases left unmatched: 5. There are 15 residues in the CDR3. Germline V gene lookup returns CDR1 LNHDA and CDR2 SQIVND (reference sequence). In nucleotides, the CDR3 is TGTGCCAGTAGTAAGGTCGGGACTAGCGGAGAGACCCAGTACTTC. This sequence encodes CASSKVGTSGETQYF.

V is TRBV28 and J is TRBJ2-7; D possibly matches TRBD1 or TRBD2 (6 bases each). Germline CDR1 and CDR2: MDHEN and SYDVKM. Trimming left V 10 bases short and J 0 bases short, with 19 bases between. CDR3 length: 15 amino acids. The CDR3 bases are TGTGCCACCCTAGACGGGGGCGCCGGCTCCTACGAGCAGTACTTC. Its protein is CATLDGGAGSYEQYF.

This clone occurred a few times. The chain couples TRBV5-6 to TRBJ2-2; 9 nucleotides align to TRBD1. From germline, CDR1 is SGHDT and CDR2 YYEEEE. The CDR3 spans 18 residues. Trimming at V came to 5 bases and at J to 5 bases, leaving 16 bases not matched to a gene. This CDR3 reads CASRPDRGSFVNTGELFF. The CDR3 DNA sequence: TGTGCCAGCAGACCGGACAGGGGCAGTTTCGTGAATACCGGGGAGCTGTTTTTT.

The chain has TRBV19 and TRBJ1-2; no clear D. The CDR3 is 12 amino acids. Trimming took 3 bases from V and 13 from J, leaving 15 bases between them. CDR1 is LNHDA, CDR2 SQIVND, per germline (reference sequence). The CDR3 reads CASSIAQAEFTF. In DNA, the CDR3 is TGTGCCAGTAGTATCGCCCAGGCGGAATTCACCTTC.

V gene TRBV7-2 combines with J gene TRBJ2-1, with 10 bases lining up with TRBD2. The trim removed 3 bases at V and 6 bases at J, leaving 2 bases unmatched. The CDR3 sequence is 14 residues long. Looked up from germline, CDR1 is SGHTA and CDR2 is FQGNSA. CDR3 in amino acids: CASSFTSGANEQFF. CDR3 DNA sequence: TGTGCCAGCAGCTTTACTAGCGGGGCCAATGAGCAGTTCTTC. The complete variable domain, with remaining parts taken from reference TRBV7-2 and TRBJ2-1, reads GAGVSQSPSNKVTEKGKDVELRCDPISGHTALYWYRQSLGQGLEFLIYFQGNSAPDKSGLPSDRFSAERTGGSVSTLTIQRTQQEDSAVYLCASSFTSGANEQFFGPGTRLTVL.

This rearrangement joins TRBV29-1 to TRBJ1-5, with 7 bases fitting TRBD1. The J segment lost 0 bases and the V segment lost 6 bases, leaving 2 bases of the junction unmatched. Germline CDR1 SQVTM, CDR2 ANQGSEA. The CDR3 runs to 13 residues. Written as DNA, the CDR3 is TGCAGCGTCAGGGGGTCTAGCAATCAGCCCCAGCATTTT. It codes for CSVRGSSNQPQHF.

The chain is built from TRBV2 and TRBJ2-1; D is possibly TRBD1 (6 bases). Germline assignment: CDR1 SNHLY and CDR2 FYNNEI. Trimming took 7 bases from V and 4 from J, leaving 8 bases between them. This CDR3 is built from 12 residues. CDR3 residues: CASKGEYNEQFF. The CDR3 DNA is TGTGCCAGCAAGGGGGAGTACAATGAGCAGTTCTTC.

This clone was observed a handful of times. Relative to the germline gene, one junction end is altered; a read error may explain this. The chain has TRBV28 and TRBJ1-5, with a tentative D call TRBD1 (5 bases). This CDR3 comprises 13 residues. Germline CDR1 MDHEN, CDR2 SYDVKM. DNA for the CDR3: TGCGAGGGGCACTGGTGGGGCAATCAGCCCCAGCATTTT. It specifies CEGHWWGNQPQHF. Filled out from reference TRBV28 and TRBJ1-5, the complete variable domain reads DVKVTQSSRYLVKRTGEKVFLECVQDMDHENMFWYRQDPGLGLRLIYFSYDVKMKEKGDIPEGYSVSREKKERFSLILESASTNQTSMYLCEGHWWGNQPQHFGDGTRLSIL.

This sequence joins TRBV5-1 and TRBJ1-1, with 8 bases matching TRBD1. Trimming removed 0 bases from V and 7 bases from J; junction bases left unmatched: 5. Germline CDR1 SGHRS, CDR2 YFSETQ. This CDR3 comprises 14 residues. The CDR3 is CASSLGTGGVEAFF. The CDR3 DNA reads as TGCGCCAGCAGCTTGGGAACAGGGGGTGTTGAAGCTTTCTTT.

This clone turned up a few times. The rearrangement links TRBV19 to TRBJ2-1; 8 bases fit TRBD2. Unmatched junction bases numbered 8, after V lost 3 bases and J lost 1 base. The CDR3 spans 17 residues. Germline V CDR1 and CDR2: LNHDA, SQIVND (reference sequence). This CDR3 reads CASSIREGDGSYNEQFF. Here the CDR3 DNA reads TGTGCCAGTAGTATCCGGGAGGGGGATGGGTCCTACAATGAGCAGTTCTTC.

This clone appeared once. The sample holds other DNA sequences that translate to the same CDR3. The chain carries TRBV15 and TRBJ2-5, with a tentative D call TRBD1 (6 bases). The CDR3 runs to 14 residues. Per germline, CDR1 LNHNV and CDR2 YYDKDF (reference sequence). V was cut by 0 bases and J by 5 bases, with 10 bases left in between. The chain's CDR3 is CATSREQGGETQYF. The CDR3 nucleotides read TGTGCCACCAGCAGAGAACAGGGTGGCGAGACCCAGTACTTC.

This clone was counted only a few times. V is TRBV30 and J is TRBJ1-1; D unresolved. The CDR3 totals 13 residues. With 2 bases removed from V and 4 bases from J, the gap between germline ends came to 11 bases. Germline CDR1 is GTSNPN and CDR2 is SVGIG (reference sequence). Here the CDR3 reads CAWSPWEATEAFF. The CDR3 DNA sequence: TGTGCCTGGAGTCCCTGGGAGGCCACTGAAGCTTTCTTT.

There are a few counts of this clone. This rearrangement joins TRBV2 to TRBJ2-3; possible D gene TRBD2, 6 bases. CDR3 size: 15 residues. The germline V gene has CDR1 SNHLY and CDR2 FYNNEI. The V gene lost 7 bases and the J gene lost 5 bases, with 19 bases spanning the gap. CDR3 protein: CASTTDPGVQDTQYF. The CDR3 DNA reads as TGTGCCAGCACAACCGATCCGGGAGTTCAAGATACGCAGTATTTT. The whole variable domain, remainder taken from reference TRBV2 and TRBJ2-3, is EPEVTQTPSHQVTQMGQEVILRCVPISNHLYFYWYRQILGQKVEFLVSFYNNEISEKSEIFDDQFSVERPDGSNFTLKIRSTKLEDSAMYFCASTTDPGVQDTQYFGPGTRLTVL.

This clone was observed a handful of times. The rearrangement joins TRBV12-5 to TRBJ2-1; 7 bases are shared with TRBD1. The CDR3 contains 13 residues. Germline values: CDR1 LGHNT, CDR2 FRNRAP. With 8 bases clipped from V and 8 bases from J, the junction kept 9 bases outside the gene matches. The CDR3 DNA is TGTGCTAGTAGTTCAGGGGGACGGCATGAGCAGTTCTTC. Translated, it gives CASSSGGRHEQFF. Drawing the rest from reference TRBV12-5 and TRBJ2-1, the complete variable domain is DARVTQTPRHKVTEMGQEVTMRCQPILGHNTVFWYRQTMMQGLELLAYFRNRAPLDDSGMPKDRFSAEMPDATLATLKIQPSEPRDSAVYFCASSSGGRHEQFFGPGTRLTVL.

This clone was observed a few times. The V and J genes are TRBV2 and TRBJ2-1, with TRBD2 identical over 15 bases. Germline trimming cut 7 bases from V and 12 bases from J; bases unmatched to any gene: 7. Germline lookup yields CDR1 SNHLY and CDR2 FYNNEI. The CDR3 has 14 amino acids. The CDR3 sequence: CASTPGTSGRRQFF. DNA for the CDR3: TGTGCCAGCACGCCGGGGACTAGCGGGAGGAGGCAGTTCTTC.

This clone was picked up a small number of times. The chain recombines TRBV7-8 with TRBJ1-2, with D perhaps TRBD1 (6 bases). The CDR3 runs 17 residues. CDR1 and CDR2 from the germline V gene are SGHVS and FQNEAQ. The V and J ends lost 5 bases and 3 bases respectively, with 22 bases between them. As DNA, the CDR3 is TGTGCCAGCAGCCCCACCGGGACACTCGGCGGGGACTATGGCTACACCTTC. Translation: CASSPTGTLGGDYGYTF.

This chain connects TRBV7-9 to TRBJ1-2; 7 bases are shared with TRBD1. The CDR3 is made up of 14 amino acids. After removal of 5 bases from V and 2 bases from J, the junction contained 5 bases not matched to a gene. Germline CDR1 reads SEHNR; CDR2 reads FQNEAQ (reference sequence). CDR3 sequence (DNA): TGTGCCAGCAGCCCGGGACAGATAAACTATGGCTACACCTTC. Protein sequence: CASSPGQINYGYTF.